This paragraph reports one TCR beta chain. The clone's antigen remains unknown. Base-call qualities are not available, and no considerably larger clone is one nucleotide away. This sample was included in a study of technical replicates of blood from a few donors (dated by TCRdb to about 2017). Looking up the germline V gene yields CDR1 MGHRA and CDR2 YSYEKL. Between the V and J ends, shortened by 5 bases and 4 bases respectively, the junction contains 14 bases. The CDR3, from cysteine to phenylalanine, totals 14 residues. Of all the DNA, just the CDR3 is kept, 42 bases in frame from base 1. Library preparation used the immunoSEQ multiplex PCR assay. In TCRdb, the immuneACCESS table is reduced to in-frame sequences with V and J assigned. These tables do not hold every clone; where another copy was compared, an unresolved V gene accounts for under half, and the others remain unexplained. This sample is represented by approximately 78,000 clones; roughly 95% of them were singletons. Jointly, the top ten make up less than 0.3% of the sample.

This receptor chain uses TRBV4-1 and TRBJ1-1; TRBD1 might be the D gene, on 6 matching bases. Input material: T cells isolated from PBMCs. This TCR was sampled from a human donor in good health. The nucleotides read TGCGCCAGCAGCTTAGACAGGCCGCCCACTGAAGCTTTCTTT. It specifies CASSLDRPPTEAFF.